A selection of T cell receptor beta chains follows, all from one sample in a study of blood T cell repertoires in COVID-19. Only in-frame clones appear in the TCRdb table, and some are missing; sequencing was by immunoSEQ multiplex PCR. The sample records roughly 250,000 clones, 86% being singletons. The sequenced sample was peripheral blood. The receptors originated from a woman aged 30 to 39 with COVID-19, enrolled during active disease. The CDR3 runs from the conserved cysteine through the conserved F or W. Fields, in order: clone size, J gene, D gene, V gene, CDR3 DNA, CDR3 protein. D genes are given only for firm matches. Rows may omit the clone size; those that give it use once, few, many or a size class.

.,TRBJ2-5,.,TRBV5-6,TGTGCCAGCAGCTTGGGGACAGAGGTAGGGACCCAGTACTTC,CASSLGTEVGTQYF
once,TRBJ1-6,TRBD1,TRBV28,TGTGCCAGCAAACCCACAACCGCCGGGACAGGGAAGGTACCCCTCCACTTT,CASKPTTAGTGKVPLHF
once,TRBJ2-5,.,TRBV6-5,TGTGCCAGCACCGGGAAGACCCAGTACTTC,CASTGKTQYF
.,TRBJ2-7,TRBD2,TRBV7-9,TGTGCCAGCAGTCCCTCCGGGGGGGCCCGAGACGTCTACGAGCAGTACTTC,CASSPSGGARDVYEQYF
.,TRBJ1-1,.,TRBV20-1,TGCAGTGCCCCTAGTCTTACTGAAGCTTTCTTT,CSAPSLTEAFF
once,TRBJ1-2,.,TRBV2,TGTGCCAGCAGGCTTGGAGCTAACTATGGCTACACCTTC,CASRLGANYGYTF
.,TRBJ1-2,TRBD1,TRBV6-5,TGTGCCAGCAGTTACTCGTCAGGGGGCTATGGCTACACCTTC,CASSYSSGGYGYTF
.,TRBJ2-7,.,TRBV29-1,TGCAGCGTTGAACCCCCAGGGGCCTACGAGCAGTACTTC,CSVEPPGAYEQYF
once,TRBJ2-5,TRBD2,TRBV5-1,TGCGCCAGCAGTCACGGCGGGGGGCTCGAGACCCAGTACTTC,CASSHGGGLETQYF
many,TRBJ2-3,.,TRBV5-4,TGTGCCAGCAGCTTCTACCGGGACTCCACAGATACGCAGTATTTT,CASSFYRDSTDTQYF
few,TRBJ1-2,TRBD1,TRBV4-1,TGCGCCAGCAGCGTGCCGGGACAGGGGGCGAGTCGAGGCTACACCTTC,CASSVPGQGASRGYTF
.,TRBJ2-5,.,TRBV9,TGTGCCAGCAGCCCCACCGGGGAGATGGAAGAGACCCAGTACTTC,CASSPTGEMEETQYF
.,TRBJ1-6,.,TRBV6-5,TGTGCCAGCAGTTACTCTCGACAGAATAATTCACCCCTCCACTTT,CASSYSRQNNSPLHF
.,TRBJ1-5,.,TRBV5-5,TGTGCCAGCAGCTTGGTCGGGACACCTAGCAATCAGCCCCAGCATTTT,CASSLVGTPSNQPQHF
.,TRBJ1-2,.,TRBV18,TGTGCCAGCTCACCTGTGGACAGCCCTAACTATGGCTACACCTTC,CASSPVDSPNYGYTF
.,TRBJ1-1,.,TRBV28,TGTGCCAGCAGTTTAGCGGGGGGAATGAACACTGAAGCTTTCTTT,CASSLAGGMNTEAFF
.,TRBJ1-2,TRBD1,TRBV7-9,TGTGCCAGCAGCTTGGGGACAGCAATCGGCTATGGCTACACCTTC,CASSLGTAIGYGYTF
.,TRBJ2-5,TRBD2,TRBV5-1,TGCGCCAGCAGGCTAGCGGGGGTAGAAGAGACCCAGTACTTC,CASRLAGVEETQYF
.,TRBJ2-3,TRBD2,TRBV5-1,TGCGCCAGCAGCTTGGTAGCGGGGGTAGATACGCAGTATTTT,CASSLVAGVDTQYF
.,TRBJ1-2,.,TRBV6-8,TGTGCCAGCAGTTTAGAATCTAACTATGGCTACACCTTC,CASSLESNYGYTF
.,TRBJ2-6,.,TRBV20-1,TGCAGTGCTAGTAGGCAGGCTGACTCTGGGGCCAACGTCCTGACTTTC,CSASRQADSGANVLTF
few,TRBJ1-5,.,TRBV9,TGTGCCAGCAGCGCCAATAGCAATCAGCCCCAGCATTTT,CASSANSNQPQHF
.,TRBJ2-1,TRBD2,TRBV3-1/TRBV3-2,TGTGCCAGCAGCCCCCGACTGGGAGCGGGGGGCCAGGGGGAGCAGTTCTTC,CASSPRLGAGGQGEQFF
.,TRBJ1-2,.,TRBV7-2,TGTGCCAGCAGCGCCAGTGATACGATCCATGGCTACACCTTC,CASSASDTIHGYTF
.,TRBJ2-1,.,TRBV5-1,TGCGCCAGCAGCTTGGCACTTCAGGGGAGTGGGCAGTTCTTC,CASSLALQGSGQFF
.,TRBJ2-7,.,TRBV5-4,TGTGCCAGCACCCCCTTCCCGGACGGGGTCGCTCGCGAGCAGTACTTC,CASTPFPDGVAREQYF
.,TRBJ2-1,.,TRBV5-1,TGCGCCAGCAGCTTGGCCGGGGGTAATGAGCAGTTCTTC,CASSLAGGNEQFF
.,TRBJ1-4,.,TRBV29-1,TGCAGCGTTCTCCCGGACAGAGATGAAAAACTGTTTTTT,CSVLPDRDEKLFF
once,TRBJ1-6,.,TRBV21-1,TGTGCCAGCAAAAATTTCCAAGGGGCCGATTCACCCCTCCACTTT,CASKNFQGADSPLHF
few,TRBJ2-7,.,TRBV6-5,TGTGCCAGCAGAACAGGATACTACGAGCAGTACTTC,CASRTGYYEQYF
.,TRBJ2-7,.,TRBV27,TGTGCCAGCACTACACCACCGGGACTGCTAAACTCCTACGAGCAGTACTTC,CASTTPPGLLNSYEQYF
.,TRBJ1-4,.,TRBV27,TGTGCCAGCAGTGCAACCTCCATTGGACAGTCAACTAATGAAAAACTGTTTTTT,CASSATSIGQSTNEKLFF
.,TRBJ1-3,.,TRBV18,TGTGCCAGCTCACCAAGCGGGGGCCTTCGCTCTGGAAACACCATATATTTT,CASSPSGGLRSGNTIYF
.,TRBJ2-5,TRBD1,TRBV11-3,TGTGCCAGCAGCGAGGGGGCGCGGTATGAGACCCAGTACTTC,CASSEGARYETQYF
.,TRBJ1-5,.,TRBV2,TGTGCCAGCTCTAAGGAGAGCAATCAGCCCCAGCATTTT,CASSKESNQPQHF
.,TRBJ2-7,.,TRBV6-2/TRBV6-3,TGTGCCAGCAGTTGGGGCCAGATCTCCTACGAGCAGTACTTC,CASSWGQISYEQYF
.,TRBJ2-7,.,TRBV5-5,TGTGCCAGCAGTAGACCGGGACTTCACTCCTACGAGCAGTACTTC,CASSRPGLHSYEQYF
.,TRBJ2-7,TRBD1,TRBV7-9,TGTGCCAGCAGCTGGCCGGGACAGGGGGCCCACGAGCAGTACTTC,CASSWPGQGAHEQYF
.,TRBJ2-3,TRBD1,TRBV19,TGTGCCAGTAGCAAATCCACCACAGGGGGTTCAGATACGCAGTATTTT,CASSKSTTGGSDTQYF
.,TRBJ1-1,TRBD1,TRBV5-1,TGCGCCAGCAGCCGGGAGACAGGGCCTCGTACTGAAGCTTTCTTT,CASSRETGPRTEAFF
few,TRBJ2-2,TRBD2,TRBV7-9,TGTGCCAGCAGCCCTAGCGGGGGGAACACCGGGGAGCTGTTTTTT,CASSPSGGNTGELFF
.,TRBJ2-7,.,TRBV11-3,TGTGCCAGCAGCTTAGCCTCGAACGGGTACGAGCAGTACTTC,CASSLASNGYEQYF
.,TRBJ2-7,.,TRBV5-1,TGCGCCAGCAGCTTGGCCAGCGGAACCTACGAGCAGTACTTC,CASSLASGTYEQYF
.,TRBJ2-3,TRBD2,TRBV2,TGTGCCAGCAGTGAGTGGACTAGCGGGGCAGATACGCAGTATTTT,CASSEWTSGADTQYF
.,TRBJ2-1,TRBD1,TRBV2,TGTGCCAGCAGGCCAACACAGGGGCCTAGAAGGAATGAGCAGTTCTTC,CASRPTQGPRRNEQFF
.,TRBJ2-7,TRBD1,TRBV29-1,TGCAGCGTTGAAGATTGGGGACAGTCCTACGAGCAGTACTTC,CSVEDWGQSYEQYF
.,TRBJ1-2,TRBD1,TRBV13,TGTGCCAGCAGACGCACAGGGGGAGTGGGTGGCTACACCTTC,CASRRTGGVGGYTF
.,TRBJ2-7,.,TRBV12-3/TRBV12-4,TGTGCCAGCAGTTTGACAGCTGACTACGAGCAGTACTTC,CASSLTADYEQYF
.,TRBJ2-7,TRBD1,TRBV5-1,TGCGCCAGCGGGGCCGGGGACAGGGTCGCCGAGCAGTACTTC,CASGAGDRVAEQYF
.,TRBJ1-2,.,TRBV7-8,TGTGCCAGCAGCCAGCTCATGTATGGCTACACCTTC,CASSQLMYGYTF
once,TRBJ1-2,.,TRBV20-1,TGCAGTGCGGGGCAAGCCCTATTC,CSAGQALF